The source of this T cell receptor beta chain is a study of control samples from healthy donors and cancer patients. V was cut by 1 base and J by 5 bases, with 7 bases left in between. The CDR3 loop spans 13 amino acids. CDR1 and CDR2 (germline): MNHEY, SMNVEV (reference sequence). Some clones are missing from TCRdb's copy, which holds only in-frame ones; the method was immunoSEQ multiplex PCR. The sample gives roughly 120,000 clones, roughly 88% of which show up once; 3% to 4% is in the top ten. The receptor comes from a man aged 40-50 years in good health. The chain links TRBV27 to TRBJ2-3; no clear D gene. What was sequenced was blood. The CDR3 bases are TGTGCCAGCAGTTTATTTCGAGGAGATACGCAGTATTTT. Translating gives CASSLFRGDTQYF.